Following are 18 T cell receptor beta chains from one sample sequenced in a study of T cell responses to AZD1222 COVID-19 vaccine. Profiled with immunoSEQ multiplex PCR; TCRdb holds only in-frame clones, not every one. This sample yields roughly 150,000 clones, of which 80% to 95% are seen a single time; roughly 1.3% belongs to the top ten. The sequences come from peripheral blood, collected on day 0 of AZD1222 vaccination. The receptors were sampled from an adult in good health.

The CDR3 sequence: CASIRQDFYGYTF. CDR3 in DNA: TGTGCCAGTATAAGACAGGACTTCTATGGCTACACCTTC. The chain has TRBV6-5 and TRBJ1-2, with D perhaps matching TRBD1 (6 bases). The germline V gene encodes CDR1 MNHEY and CDR2 SVGAGI. The CDR3 is made up of 13 amino acids. V lost 9 bases and J lost 4, with 15 bases in between.

The CDR3 nucleotides read TGTGCCAGTAGTCGACCCGGGGGGACTGAAGCTTTCTTT. Translation: CASSRPGGTEAFF. The chain combines TRBV19 with TRBJ1-1; perhaps TRBD1 as D (5 bases). CDR3 length: 13 amino acids. Germline CDR1 is LNHDA and CDR2 is SQIVND (reference sequence). V lost 5 bases to trimming and J lost 5 bases, with 12 bases between them.

Notes on this clone: This sample includes further DNA sequences coding for the same CDR3. The rearrangement links TRBV18 to TRBJ1-5; D may be TRBD1 (5 bases). This CDR3 contains 14 residues. Trimming took 6 bases from V and 0 from J, leaving 9 bases between them. Looked up from germline, CDR1 is KGHSH and CDR2 is LQKENI. The CDR3 DNA sequence: TGTGCCAGCTCGCCGACAGATAGCAATCAGCCCCAGCATTTT. It encodes CASSPTDSNQPQHF.

The rearrangement links TRBV29-1 to TRBJ2-7, with TRBD2 identical over 14 bases. J gave up 9 bases and V 6 bases, and 10 bases lay outside the gene matches. Germline lookup yields CDR1 SQVTM and CDR2 ANQGSEA. The CDR3 length is 14 residues. For the CDR3, the DNA is TGCAGCGTCGAGACTAGCGGGAGGGTTTCGGGGCAGTACTTC. Its protein product is CSVETSGRVSGQYF.

This sequence joins TRBV5-4 and TRBJ2-3; 10 bases match TRBD2. There are 16 residues in the CDR3. The trim removed 1 base at V and 0 bases at J, leaving 2 bases unmatched. Germline-derived CDR1 and CDR2 are SGHNT and YYREEE (reference sequence). The chain's CDR3 is CASSLSSGSSTDTQYF. CDR3 DNA sequence: TGTGCCAGCAGCTTGTCTAGCGGGAGCAGCACAGATACGCAGTATTTT.

V and J are TRBV7-2 and TRBJ1-5, with a weak D call TRBD1 (5 bases). The CDR3 has 15 amino acids. Trimming removed 1 base from V and 3 bases from J, with 10 bases in between. Germline CDR1 SGHTA, CDR2 FQGNSA. Here the CDR3 reads CASSLGVGANQPQHF. Here the CDR3 DNA reads TGTGCCAGCAGCTTAGGGGTTGGGGCCAATCAGCCCCAGCATTTT.

This chain joins TRBV6-5 and TRBJ2-7; TRBD1 matches 7 bases. Trimming at V came to 5 bases and at J to 3 bases, leaving 1 base not matched to a gene. The CDR3 has 12 amino acids. Germline-derived CDR1 and CDR2 are MNHEY and SVGAGI. In DNA, the CDR3 is TGTGCCAGCAGTCGACAGGGCTACGAGCAGTACTTC. This encodes CASSRQGYEQYF.

The chain couples TRBV4-3 to TRBJ2-7; D tentatively reads TRBD1 or TRBD2 (5 bases each). The V and J ends lost 0 bases and 2 bases respectively, with 8 bases between them. The CDR3 contains 14 residues. Germline V gene lookup returns CDR1 LGHNA and CDR2 YSLEER. The CDR3 reads CASSQERGTYEQYF. The CDR3 coding sequence is TGCGCCAGCAGCCAAGAACGGGGCACCTACGAGCAGTACTTC.

The chain combines TRBV6-1 with TRBJ1-2; D is possibly TRBD1 (5 bases). Germline CDR1 is MNHNS and CDR2 is SASEGT. Trimming pared 6 bases from V and 6 bases from J, leaving 20 bases between. This CDR3 is built from 15 residues. The CDR3 DNA reads TGTGCCAGCAGCACGGGAGGGGTTCGGGCGGATGGCTACACCTTC. It specifies CASSTGGVRADGYTF.

V usage is TRBV19 and J usage is TRBJ2-1, with 10 bases matching TRBD2. The V gene end was trimmed by 1 base and the J gene end by 5 bases; junction bases not matched to a gene: 11. The CDR3 extends over 18 amino acids. CDR1 is LNHDA and CDR2 is SQIVND in the germline V gene (reference sequence). CDR3 sequence (DNA): TGTGCCAGTAGTATAGGGGTAGTAGCGGGAGGCCCCAACAATGAGCAGTTCTTC. It codes for CASSIGVVAGGPNNEQFF.

This clone was recorded only once. V is TRBV19 and J is TRBJ1-1; TRBD1 matches 7 bases. CDR3 length equals 13 residues. The germline V gene encodes CDR1 LNHDA and CDR2 SQIVND (reference sequence). The V segment lost 7 bases and the J segment 2 bases; nucleotides outside the gene matches: 4. The CDR3, as DNA: TGTGCCAGTATTCAGGGGGTTAACACTGAAGCTTTCTTT. Translating gives CASIQGVNTEAFF.

The sample holds many counts of this clone. In DNA form, the CDR3 reads TGCAGTGCTAGTGGCGACAGTTTCTACGAGCAGTACTTC. Protein sequence: CSASGDSFYEQYF. The chain uses TRBV20-1 and TRBJ2-7; D may be TRBD1 (5 bases). Trimming pared 3 bases from V and 3 bases from J, leaving 12 bases between. This CDR3 has 13 amino acids. CDR1 DFQATT and CDR2 SNEGSKA come from the germline V gene (reference sequence).

This clone was seen just once. V usage is TRBV5-5 and J usage is TRBJ1-5, with D unresolved. Germline-derived CDR1 and CDR2 are SGHKS and YYEKEE (reference sequence). The ends were cut back, 1 base at V and 2 bases at J, with 10 bases in the middle. The CDR3 consists of 15 residues. The CDR3 DNA reads TGTGCCAGCAGCTTGTGGGCTGACGGCAATCAGCCCCAGCATTTT. Translating it yields CASSLWADGNQPQHF.

The chain carries TRBV6-4 and TRBJ2-2; weak D call: TRBD1 (6 bases). V was cut by 6 bases and J by 1 base, with 9 bases left in between. The CDR3 loop spans 14 amino acids. Germline V gene lookup returns CDR1 MRHNA and CDR2 SNTAGT. CDR3 region: CASRPDRNTGELFF. Here the CDR3 DNA reads TGTGCCAGCAGACCGGACAGGAACACCGGGGAGCTGTTTTTT.

The chain couples TRBV19 to TRBJ1-2; D is perhaps TRBD1 (6 bases). Trimming removed 3 bases at V and 6 bases at J, with 11 bases between. CDR1 and CDR2 (germline): LNHDA, SQIVND (reference sequence). The CDR3 extends over 13 amino acids. The chain's CDR3 is CASSIPEGDGYTF. CDR3 nucleotide sequence: TGTGCCAGTAGTATCCCGGAGGGGGATGGCTACACCTTC.

This rearrangement joins TRBV30 to TRBJ2-3; D is perhaps TRBD2 (7 bases). V dropped 3 bases and J dropped 3 bases, with 25 bases sitting between them. CDR3 length: 18 residues. CDR1 GTSNPN and CDR2 SVGIG come from the germline V gene (reference sequence). CDR3 DNA sequence: TGTGCCTGGAGCCCCCCGGGGGGCGGAATTCGGACAACAGATACGCAGTATTTT. Translated, it gives CAWSPPGGGIRTTDTQYF.

The chain employs TRBV6-5 and TRBJ1-1, with a tentative D call TRBD1 (5 bases). Trimming cost V 8 bases and J 4 bases, with 14 bases left between them. Germline CDR1 is MNHEY and CDR2 is SVGAGI. CDR3 size: 13 residues. The CDR3 loop is CASGGGVVTEAFF. DNA for the CDR3: TGTGCCAGCGGCGGAGGGGTGGTCACTGAAGCTTTCTTT.

This clone occurred once. The CDR3 DNA reads TGTGCCAGCAGCGGAACAACCGGGACTAGAGGATACAATGAGCAGTTCTTC. It encodes CASSGTTGTRGYNEQFF. J is TRBJ2-1 and V is TRBV5-6, with 8 bases aligning to TRBD2. The ends lost 4 bases at V and 4 bases at J; junction bases unmatched: 13. Germline CDR1 is SGHDT and CDR2 is YYEEEE. The CDR3 has 17 residues.